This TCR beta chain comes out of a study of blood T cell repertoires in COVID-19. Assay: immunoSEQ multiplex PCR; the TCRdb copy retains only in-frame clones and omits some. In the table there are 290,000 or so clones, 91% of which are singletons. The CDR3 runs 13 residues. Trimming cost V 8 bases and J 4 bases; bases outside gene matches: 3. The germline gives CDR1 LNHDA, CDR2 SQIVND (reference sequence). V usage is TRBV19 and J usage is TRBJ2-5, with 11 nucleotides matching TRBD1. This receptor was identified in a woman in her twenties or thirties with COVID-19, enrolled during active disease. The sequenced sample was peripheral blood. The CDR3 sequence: CASGTGGSETQYF. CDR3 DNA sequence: TGTGCCAGTGGGACAGGGGGGTCAGAGACCCAGTACTTC.